The 16 T cell receptor beta chains reported below all come from one sample, sequenced in a study of long-term antiretroviral therapy in people with HIV. The libraries were made with immunoSEQ v3.0 at survey level. The repertoire was sequenced with immunoSEQ multiplex PCR; TCRdb's copy has only in-frame clones and lacks some. Altogether tens of thousands of clones are present, 88% being singletons, with the ten largest covering around 6.5%. The source material was unsorted PBMCs, sampled 0.6 years after starting antiretroviral therapy. The receptors derive from a man aged 55 to 70 with HIV.

The gene calls are TRBV6-5 and TRBJ2-5; 13 nucleotides match TRBD2. The CDR3 spans 14 residues. From germline, CDR1 is MNHEY and CDR2 SVGAGI. Losses at the gene ends were 6 bases for V and 9 bases for J; bases not matched to a gene: 7. Written as DNA, the CDR3 is TGTGCCAGCAGAACTAGCGGGGGGGGTGGGGCCCAGTACTTC. Encoded protein: CASRTSGGGGAQYF.

V and J are TRBV7-3 and TRBJ2-7, with TRBD2 identical over 9 bases. CDR1 SGHTA and CDR2 FQGTGA come from the germline V gene. This CDR3 spans 15 amino acids. V lost 2 bases to trimming and J lost 7 bases; unmatched junction nucleotides: 9. The CDR3 coding sequence is TGTGCCAGCAGCTTATCTCCTAGCGGGGTGTTAGAGCAGTACTTC. Amino acid sequence: CASSLSPSGVLEQYF.

The CDR3 is CAARLAGGVHEQYF. The CDR3 DNA sequence: TGTGCCGCCAGACTAGCGGGAGGAGTTCACGAGCAGTACTTC. V and J are TRBV6-1 and TRBJ2-7; 13 bases map to TRBD2. J was trimmed by 5 bases and V by 11 bases; bases with no gene match: 9. The CDR3 runs to 14 residues. Germline lookup yields CDR1 MNHNS and CDR2 SASEGT.

This chain links TRBV28 with TRBJ1-5; 9 bases line up with TRBD1. The CDR3 is 14 amino acids. Germline trimming cut 6 bases from V and 6 bases from J; bases unmatched to any gene: 6. Germline V gene data show CDR1 as MDHEN and CDR2 as SYDVKM. The CDR3 reads CASSTGGLGQPQHF. Written as DNA, the CDR3 is TGTGCCAGCAGCACAGGGGGCTTGGGTCAGCCCCAGCATTTT.

This clone was found once. J is TRBJ2-3 and V is TRBV5-1; 11 nucleotides agree with TRBD2. V was pared by 0 bases and J by 2 bases, with 8 bases of the junction left unmatched. The germline V gene has CDR1 SGHRS and CDR2 YFSETQ. This CDR3 comprises 18 residues. The CDR3 sequence is CASSLVVLAGGTTDTQYF. The CDR3 DNA follows: TGCGCCAGCAGCTTGGTGGTTCTAGCGGGGGGCACCACAGATACGCAGTATTTT.

The gene calls are TRBV18 and TRBJ1-4; TRBD1 might be the D (5 bases). Germline V gene data show CDR1 as KGHSH and CDR2 as LQKENI. Deletions cut 6 bases from V and 2 bases from J, with 10 bases between. This CDR3 is 14 amino acids long. The CDR3 region has the DNA TGTGCCAGCTCCCCGGGGGACACTAATGAAAAACTGTTTTTT. This codes for CASSPGDTNEKLFF.

The CDR3: CASSRSQGGNGAEAFF. The CDR3 DNA is TGTGCCAGCTCACGGAGCCAGGGAGGCAATGGGGCTGAAGCTTTCTTT. This chain joins TRBV18 and TRBJ1-1; possibly TRBD1 for D (5 bases). The CDR3 is 16 residues long. Germline CDR1 reads KGHSH; CDR2 reads LQKENI. V dropped 4 bases and J dropped 6 bases, with 21 bases sitting between them.

This chain joins TRBV5-1 and TRBJ1-3; 7 bases match TRBD1. Germline-derived CDR1 and CDR2 are SGHRS and YFSETQ. The J segment lost 0 bases and the V segment lost 5 bases, leaving 8 bases of the junction unmatched. The length of the CDR3 is 16 residues. CDR3 in DNA: TGCGCCAGCAGGTCCGGGACAGCCCGCTCTGGAAACACCATATATTTT. Its protein product is CASRSGTARSGNTIYF.

The chain combines TRBV28 with TRBJ2-7; D perhaps matches TRBD1 (6 bases). With 5 bases removed from V and 2 bases from J, the gap between germline ends came to 13 bases. The germline gives CDR1 MDHEN, CDR2 SYDVKM. The CDR3 totals 14 residues. The CDR3 spells CASSQGPPTYEQYF. Written as DNA, the CDR3 is TGTGCCAGCAGTCAGGGGCCCCCGACCTACGAGCAGTACTTC.

This chain joins TRBV5-6 and TRBJ2-3, with unresolved D. The CDR3 runs 12 residues. Trimming shortened V by 0 bases and J by 4 bases, and 3 bases separated the two germline ends. The germline CDR1 and CDR2 sequences are SGHDT and YYEEEE. CDR3 in DNA: TGTGCCAGCAGCTTGGGTTCAGATACGCAGTATTTT. Protein sequence: CASSLGSDTQYF.

The genes are TRBV18 and TRBJ2-1; 10 nucleotides agree with TRBD1. Germline CDR1 is KGHSH and CDR2 is LQKENI. This CDR3 is built from 16 residues. The V gene end was trimmed by 2 bases and the J gene end by 9 bases; junction bases not matched to a gene: 10. CDR3 nucleotide sequence: TGTGCCAGCTCACCAAGGGAGACAGGGGGCTGGGGTGAGCAGTTCTTC. It encodes CASSPRETGGWGEQFF.

This chain joins TRBV27 and TRBJ1-2; D remains unclear. Per the germline V gene, CDR1 is MNHEY and CDR2 is SMNVEV (reference sequence). Trimming took 5 bases from V and 8 from J, leaving 12 bases between them. The CDR3 has 12 residues. The CDR3 reads CASSPEWGGYTF. In DNA form, the CDR3 reads TGTGCCAGCAGTCCAGAGTGGGGAGGCTACACCTTC.

The CDR3 sequence: CAISETFSNQPQHF. The CDR3, as DNA: TGTGCCATCAGTGAGACGTTTAGCAATCAGCCCCAGCATTTT. The chain is built from TRBV10-3 and TRBJ1-5; D gene unclear. CDR1 and CDR2 (germline): ENHRY, SYGVKD. The CDR3 runs to 14 residues. V gave up 2 bases and J gave up 0 bases, with 5 bases separating them.

The CDR3 DNA is TGTGCCAGCAGTGACCGGGACAGGGCCAACGTCCTGACTTTC. This codes for CASSDRDRANVLTF. V is TRBV6-6 and J is TRBJ2-6; D possibly corresponds to TRBD1 (6 bases). Trimming cost V 5 bases and J 5 bases, with 10 bases left between them. The CDR3 contains 14 residues. CDR1 is MNHNY and CDR2 is SVGAGI in the germline V gene (reference sequence).

In this sample, this clone turned up once. The CDR3: CASSSPRTGDSYEQYF. The CDR3 DNA is TGTGCCAGCAGTTCCCCTCGGACAGGCGACTCCTACGAGCAGTACTTC. The rearrangement uses TRBV28 and TRBJ2-7; 7 bases map to TRBD1. The CDR3 is 16 residues long. The V and J ends lost 4 bases and 0 bases, in that order; junction bases with no gene match: 9. Per germline, CDR1 MDHEN and CDR2 SYDVKM.

The rearrangement links TRBV7-9 to TRBJ1-5; a possible D gene is TRBD1 (5 bases). Deletions cut 5 bases from V and 4 bases from J, with 9 bases between. CDR3 size: 13 residues. Germline CDR1 SEHNR, CDR2 FQNEAQ (reference sequence). The CDR3 bases are TGTGCCAGCAGCCCACAGGCAAATCAGCCCCAGCATTTT. Protein: CASSPQANQPQHF.